The 13 T cell receptor beta chains below were found in one sample sequenced in a study of identical twins. Each CDR3 protein gets one entry after TCRdb re-called the 5' RACE reads with MiXCR. Of about 810,000 distinct CDR3 sequences listed, around an eighth are singletons. This sample was shared with a second study, whose subject was yellow fever vaccine responses in identical twins.

The sequenced material came from PBMCs. The receptors derive from a woman aged 18-29 years in good health.

Only a few counts were recorded for this clonotype. CDR3 protein: CSASFGAGGLGYTF. In DNA, the CDR3 is TGCAGTGCTAGTTTTGGGGCAGGGGGCTTGGGCTACACCTTC. The chain has TRBV20-1 and TRBJ1-2, with 8 bases identical to TRBD1. After removal of 3 bases from V and 8 bases from J, the junction contained 11 bases not matched to a gene. This CDR3 comprises 14 residues. CDR1 DFQATT and CDR2 SNEGSKA come from the germline V gene (reference sequence).

This sequence joins TRBV20-1 and TRBJ1-2, with D possibly matching TRBD1 (5 bases). The CDR3 consists of 13 residues. V lost 3 bases and J lost 4, with 12 bases in between. The germline CDR1 and CDR2 sequences are DFQATT and SNEGSKA (reference sequence). The CDR3 here is CSASLTELYGYTF. The CDR3 DNA reads TGCAGTGCTAGCCTGACAGAGCTCTATGGCTACACCTTC.

This clonotype turned up a few times. The genes are TRBV4-1 and TRBJ1-4; 9 bases are a match to TRBD1. Trimming took 1 base from V and 8 from J; bases not matched to a gene: 5. CDR3 length: 15 amino acids. CDR1 and CDR2 from the germline V gene are MGHRA and YSYEKL. CDR3 in amino acids: CASSQGTGVREKLFF. The CDR3 DNA reads as TGCGCCAGCAGCCAAGGGACAGGGGTACGCGAAAAACTGTTTTTT.

This clonotype occurred a few times. The chain is built from TRBV5-4 and TRBJ2-5; 10 bases match TRBD2. Germline V gives CDR1 SGHNT, CDR2 YYREEE (reference sequence). The CDR3 runs 17 residues. The junction had 9 bases not matched to a gene; V was cut back by 3 bases and J by 1 base. DNA for the CDR3: TGTGCCAGCAGCTCCACCCCTAGCGGGAGAGGCCAAGAGACCCAGTACTTC. It yields the protein CASSSTPSGRGQETQYF.

The table lists this clonotype with a few counts. V and J are TRBV6-2 or TRBV6-3 and TRBJ2-5; TRBD2 aligns across 8 bases. The CDR3 consists of 20 residues. V shed 2 bases, J shed 2 bases, and the junction held 19 bases outside the gene matches. CDR1 MNHEY and CDR2 SVGEGT come from the germline V gene. This CDR3 is CASSYPPGSGRWGEQETQYF. For the CDR3, the DNA is TGTGCCAGCAGTTACCCCCCCGGAAGCGGGAGATGGGGGGAACAAGAGACCCAGTACTTC.

This clonotype was observed at least ten times. This chain links TRBV6-5 with TRBJ1-1; TRBD1 is a possible D gene (5 bases). From germline, CDR1 is MNHEY and CDR2 SVGAGI. This CDR3 spans 15 amino acids. V was clipped by 1 base and J by 1 base, with 10 bases between them. The CDR3 sequence is CASSYFERGNTEAFF. In nucleotides, the CDR3 is TGTGCCAGCAGTTACTTCGAAAGGGGGAACACTGAAGCTTTCTTT.

The sample holds a few counts of this clonotype. V is TRBV7-9 and J is TRBJ2-3; 11 positions agree with TRBD2. The ends lost 5 bases at V and 2 bases at J; junction bases unmatched: 9. Germline CDR1 reads SEHNR; CDR2 reads FQNEAQ (reference sequence). The CDR3 loop spans 17 amino acids. The CDR3 sequence: CASSTLAGGSDTDTQYF. CDR3 nucleotides: TGTGCCAGCAGCACCTTAGCGGGAGGGTCTGACACAGATACGCAGTATTTT.

The chain combines TRBV7-9 with TRBJ2-5; D gene unclear. CDR3 length: 13 amino acids. Germline CDR1 and CDR2: SEHNR and FQNEAQ (reference sequence). V lost 6 bases, J lost 2 bases, and 10 bases lay in between. CDR3: CASSITVQETQYF. The CDR3 DNA reads TGTGCCAGCAGTATAACAGTACAAGAGACCCAGTACTTC.

There are many counts of this clonotype. The chain has TRBV5-1 and TRBJ2-3; D is unclear. The CDR3 covers 14 residues. V was trimmed by 4 bases and J by 2 bases, leaving 11 bases between them. CDR1 is SGHRS and CDR2 is YFSETQ in the germline V gene. The CDR3 here is CASSQVYPTDTQYF. Written as DNA, the CDR3 is TGCGCCAGCAGCCAAGTTTATCCCACAGATACGCAGTATTTT. The full variable domain, rest sourced from reference TRBV5-1 and TRBJ2-3, is KAGVTQTPRYLIKTRGQQVTLSCSPISGHRSVSWYQQTPGQGLQFLFEYFSETQRNKGNFPGRFSGRQFSNSRSEMNVSTLELGDSALYLCASSQVYPTDTQYFGPGTRLTVL.

The rearrangement joins TRBV7-9 to TRBJ2-3; no clear D. The V end lost 1 base, the J end lost 5 bases, and 7 bases lay between the germline ends. The germline V gene encodes CDR1 SEHNR and CDR2 FQNEAQ (reference sequence). The CDR3 contains 13 residues. The CDR3 loop reads CASSLGDLDTQYF. CDR3 in DNA: TGTGCCAGCAGCTTAGGGGATCTAGATACGCAGTATTTT.

In its sample, this clonotype was seen a few times. The J gene is TRBJ2-7, the V gene TRBV6-2 or TRBV6-3; a possible D gene is TRBD1 (7 bases). The ends were cut back, 5 bases at V and 4 bases at J, with 15 bases in the middle. This CDR3 is built from 14 residues. Germline CDR1 and CDR2: MNHEY and SVGEGT. CDR3 sequence: CASSETGTGYEQYF. In DNA, the CDR3 is TGTGCCAGCAGTGAGACAGGGACTGGGTACGAGCAGTACTTC.

This chain links TRBV7-9 with TRBJ1-2; 8 bases are shared with TRBD1. Germline CDR1 reads SEHNR; CDR2 reads FQNEAQ (reference sequence). This CDR3 is built from 15 residues. With 5 bases clipped from V and 4 bases from J, the junction kept 9 bases outside the gene matches. The CDR3 coding sequence is TGTGCCAGCAGCCCTCCGGGACAGGATCTCTATGGCTACACCTTC. Protein sequence: CASSPPGQDLYGYTF. Full variable domain (remainder filled in from reference TRBV7-9 and TRBJ1-2): DTGVSQNPRHKITKRGQNVTFRCDPISEHNRLYWYRQTLGQGPEFLTYFQNEAQLEKSRLLSDRFSAERPKGSFSTLEIQRTEQGDSAMYLCASSPPGQDLYGYTFGSGTRLTVV.

This clonotype was found many times. This chain connects TRBV15 to TRBJ1-2; D unresolved. The CDR3 runs 15 residues. Germline lookup yields CDR1 LNHNV and CDR2 YYDKDF (reference sequence). The V end was cut by 5 bases, the J end by 8 bases, with 21 bases between. The chain's CDR3 is CATSDQWTVAGGYTF. As DNA, the CDR3 is TGTGCCACCAGCGACCAATGGACCGTCGCCGGAGGCTACACCTTC.